The clone carrying this T cell receptor beta chain was detected many times. Its antigen remains unidentified. This beta chain appears as a stray read in a library generated for alpha chains; its size is not informative. TCRdb redid the calling of the 5' RACE reads with MiXCR, one entry per CDR3 protein. The sample holds 13,000 or so distinct CDR3 sequences, roughly 5.5% seen once. This entry is derived from a study of spatial heterogeneity in lung cancer. Study-level points and caveats: For expanded intratumoral alpha and beta TCRs, counts tracked tumor mutation counts.

The time point is: sample taken at primary tumor resection. Unsorted tumor, nontumor lung tissue or cryopreserved PBMC supplied the whole RNA. The CDR3 runs 14 residues. Germline assignment: CDR1 MNHEY and CDR2 SMNVEV (reference sequence). V was pared by 2 bases and J by 9 bases, with 14 bases between. The rearrangement links TRBV27 to TRBJ1-5; D may be TRBD1 (5 bases). The sample was lung tumor tissue, taken at surgery. The TCR was taken from a male donor with early-stage non-small cell lung cancer. CDR3 region: CASSLGSGLGPQHF. The DNA for the CDR3 is TGTGCCAGCAGTTTAGGCTCAGGGTTGGGGCCCCAGCATTTT.